These 22 T cell receptor beta chains were all obtained from the same sample, sequenced in a study of regulatory T cells in long-lasting Graves disease. CDR3-region Arm-PCR and iRepertoire HTBI primers produced the TCR beta libraries. TCRdb analysed the multiplex PCR reads with MiXCR anew, one entry per CDR3 protein. The sample consists of around 420,000 distinct CDR3 sequences, about 15% of them appearing once. Described time point: newly diagnosed GD, antithyroid drugs for less than 3 months. PBMCs were the source of the RNA used for TCR sequencing. These data were also filed under a second study, of T cells in Graves' hyperthyroidism and ophthalmopathy.

The input for sequencing was peripheral blood mononuclear cells (PBMCs), taken at new diagnosis, from a patient treated with antithyroid drugs. The source is a woman in her 40s with Graves disease.

This clonotype was observed many times. The chain joins TRBV6-1 to TRBJ2-1; D is undetermined. The CDR3 extends over 11 amino acids. The V gene's germline CDR1 is MNHNS and CDR2 SASEGT. V was clipped by 2 bases and J by 9 bases, with 5 bases between them. This CDR3 is CASSERPEQFF. CDR3 in DNA: TGTGCCAGCAGTGAACGGCCTGAGCAGTTCTTC.

This clonotype was counted at least ten times. The chain employs TRBV18 and TRBJ2-7; maybe TRBD1 (6 bases). CDR1 KGHSH and CDR2 LQKENI come from the germline V gene. This CDR3 spans 14 amino acids. The V end was cut by 2 bases, the J end by 7 bases, with 15 bases between. As DNA, the CDR3 is TGTGCCAGCTCACCAGTGAGGACAGAGGTAGAGCAGTACTTC. Its protein product is CASSPVRTEVEQYF.

There are many counts of this clonotype. V and J are TRBV20-1 and TRBJ1-1; D possibly corresponds to TRBD1 (6 bases). Between the trimmed V and J ends, which lost 6 bases and 1 base, there was a span of 15 bases. The CDR3 is 14 residues long. Germline lookup yields CDR1 DFQATT and CDR2 SNEGSKA (reference sequence). CDR3 region: CSATGGGRNTEAFF. The CDR3 coding sequence is TGCAGTGCCACCGGGGGCGGGAGGAACACTGAAGCTTTCTTT.

Only a few counts were recorded for this clonotype. V usage is TRBV28 and J usage is TRBJ2-1, with TRBD2 as a possible D gene (6 bases). V was cut by 7 bases and J by 5 bases, with 12 bases left in between. CDR1 MDHEN and CDR2 SYDVKM come from the germline V gene. The CDR3 totals 13 residues. CDR3 loop: CASMVGGHNEQFF. CDR3 nucleotides: TGTGCCAGCATGGTGGGAGGACACAATGAGCAGTTCTTC. The full variable domain, in which reference TRBV28 and TRBJ2-1 provide the parts outside the CDR3, is DVKVTQSSRYLVKRTGEKVFLECVQDMDHENMFWYRQDPGLGLRLIYFSYDVKMKEKGDIPEGYSVSREKKERFSLILESASTNQTSMYLCASMVGGHNEQFFGPGTRLTVL.

This clonotype was found many times. The rearrangement joins TRBV7-3 to TRBJ2-2; possibly TRBD1 for D (6 bases). The length of the CDR3 is 15 residues. V was clipped by 6 bases and J by 1 base, with 12 bases between them. Germline CDR1 SGHTA, CDR2 FQGTGA. The CDR3 nucleotides read TGTGCCAGCAGGAAGGACAGCGTGAACACCGGGGAGCTGTTTTTT. The encoded protein is CASRKDSVNTGELFF.

Remarks on this clonotype: This CDR3 fails to terminate in the conserved phenylalanine or tryptophan, so it likely reflects a read error. The rearrangement uses TRBV28 and TRBJ2-3, with TRBD2 identical over 10 bases. The germline gives CDR1 MDHEN, CDR2 SYDVKM. This CDR3 is 15 amino acids long. The V gene end was trimmed by 6 bases and the J gene end by 2 bases; junction bases not matched to a gene: 5. The CDR3 loop reads CASSYLAGATDTQYS. The CDR3 DNA reads TGTGCCAGCAGCTATCTAGCGGGAGCCACAGATACGCAGTATTCT.

This clonotype was counted a few times. V and J are TRBV6-1 and TRBJ1-2; 7 nucleotides match TRBD1. Trimming removed 5 bases from V and 3 bases from J; junction bases left unmatched: 9. The CDR3 runs 15 residues. CDR1 and CDR2 from the germline V gene are MNHNS and SASEGT. The CDR3 nucleotides are TGTGCCAGCAGTCGGACAGGTTCAGACTACTATGGCTACACCTTC. Translation gives CASSRTGSDYYGYTF.

This clonotype was found many times. This chain links TRBV20-1 with TRBJ2-2, with a weak D call TRBD1 (6 bases). Trimming pared 1 base from V and 1 base from J, leaving 10 bases between. CDR1 and CDR2 from the germline V gene are DFQATT and SNEGSKA (reference sequence). The CDR3 consists of 15 residues. The CDR3 spells CSARVMTGNTGELFF. Here the CDR3 DNA reads TGCAGTGCTAGAGTTATGACAGGGAACACCGGGGAGCTGTTTTTT.

A few counts support this clonotype. This sequence joins TRBV12-3 or TRBV12-4 and TRBJ2-5; the D gene is possibly TRBD2 (6 bases). V shed 4 bases and J shed 3 bases, with 18 bases lying between them. CDR3 length equals 16 residues. The CDR3 sequence is CASSSYLREREETQYF. In nucleotides, the CDR3 is TGTGCCAGCAGTTCATACCTTCGGGAGCGGGAAGAGACCCAGTACTTC.

J is TRBJ1-5 and V is TRBV10-3; 11 nucleotides agree with TRBD1. The length of the CDR3 is 15 residues. V lost 6 bases to trimming and J lost 2 bases; unmatched junction nucleotides: 3. The germline V gene has CDR1 ENHRY and CDR2 SYGVKD. As DNA, the CDR3 is TGTGCCATCAGCGGACAGGGGGCTGGCAATCAGCCCCAGCATTTT. Its translation: CAISGQGAGNQPQHF.

A remark on this clonotype: This sequence may be a read error, since a much larger clone differs from it by one base. V is TRBV5-1 and J is TRBJ1-4; D possibly corresponds to TRBD1 (6 bases). Germline CDR1 reads SGHRS; CDR2 reads YFSETQ. The length of the CDR3 is 13 residues. As DNA, the CDR3 is TGCGTCAGCATGAGGGCAGGGGAGGAAAAACTGTTTTTT. Translation: CVSMRAGEEKLFF.

J is TRBJ1-2 and V is TRBV5-1, with TRBD1 matching over 9 bases. Germline assignment: CDR1 SGHRS and CDR2 YFSETQ. CDR3 length equals 19 residues. V lost 0 bases to trimming and J lost 8 bases; unmatched junction nucleotides: 20. The CDR3 DNA follows: TGCGCCAGCAGCTTGGGGTACCGGGACAGGGCCCGAGATTTGTGGGGCTACACCTTC. This translates into CASSLGYRDRARDLWGYTF.

The chain recombines TRBV5-1 with TRBJ2-7; 13 bases line up with TRBD2. This CDR3 comprises 18 residues. Looked up from germline, CDR1 is SGHRS and CDR2 is YFSETQ. V dropped 0 bases and J dropped 6; count of bases not matched to a gene: 12. CDR3 in amino acids: CASSLGGLAGSRSGEQYF. The DNA for the CDR3 is TGCGCCAGCAGCTTGGGGGGACTAGCGGGGAGCAGGAGTGGCGAGCAGTACTTC.

Note on this clonotype: This could be a read error, since a much larger clone is one nucleotide away. The V gene is TRBV29-1, the J gene TRBJ1-1; 8 positions agree with TRBD1. From germline, CDR1 is SQVTM and CDR2 ANQGSEA. This CDR3 has 15 residues. CDR3 sequence (DNA): TGCGGCGTTGAAGGTGGGGGACAGGTGAACACTGAAGCTTTCTTT. It translates to CGVEGGGQVNTEAFF.

This clonotype was seen repeatedly, ten times or more. The V gene is TRBV7-9, the J gene TRBJ2-1; TRBD2 matches at 15 bases. This CDR3 has 15 amino acids. Germline-derived CDR1 and CDR2 are SEHNR and FQNEAQ (reference sequence). The V gene end was trimmed by 4 bases and the J gene end by 6 bases; junction bases not matched to a gene: 1. For the CDR3, the DNA is TGTGCCAGCAGCTGGGGACTAGCGGGGGGCAATGAGCAGTTCTTC. This encodes CASSWGLAGGNEQFF.

The sample holds a few counts of this clonotype. This chain uses TRBV7-2 with TRBJ2-1; D unresolved. The CDR3 has 16 residues. Trimming shortened V by 1 base and J by 4 bases, and 14 bases separated the two germline ends. Germline CDR1 reads SGHTA; CDR2 reads FQGNSA. The CDR3 protein is CASSLVDGAPYNEQFF. CDR3 nucleotides: TGTGCCAGCAGCTTAGTTGACGGAGCCCCATACAATGAGCAGTTCTTC.

This clonotype was observed a few times. A far larger clone is one nucleotide away, so this likely arose from a read error. The V call is TRBV28, the J call TRBJ2-1; the match to TRBD2 covers 8 bases. Looked up from germline, CDR1 is MDHEN and CDR2 is SYDVKM. This CDR3 comprises 17 residues. Unmatched junction bases numbered 18, after V lost 4 bases and J lost 10 bases. DNA of the CDR3: TGTGCCAGCAGTTATGCAGGTAATAGCGGGAAAAGGGCCGAGCAGTTCTTC. It specifies CASSYAGNSGKRAEQFF.

In regard to this clonotype: Germline and junction disagree at one end, which may indicate a read error. The CDR3 DNA is TGTGCCAGCAGTGGAATTGGCTTT. This translates into CASSGIGF. The V and J genes are TRBV2 and TRBJ1-1; D uncertain. The CDR3 has 8 amino acids. In germline, CDR1 is SNHLY, CDR2 FYNNEI.

This clonotype was observed at least ten times. The rearrangement uses TRBV27 and TRBJ1-2; tentative D call: TRBD1 (6 bases). CDR3 size: 14 residues. From germline, CDR1 is MNHEY and CDR2 SMNVEV (reference sequence). V was shortened by 7 bases and J by 3 bases, with 15 bases between the two germline ends. CDR3 sequence reads: CASNPTGHHYGYTF. Here the CDR3 DNA reads TGTGCCAGCAACCCGACAGGCCACCACTATGGCTACACCTTC.

This clonotype was picked up a small number of times. The J gene is TRBJ2-5, the V gene TRBV5-1; weak D call: TRBD2 (5 bases). The CDR3 sequence is 13 residues long. Between the trimmed V and J ends, which lost 6 bases and 5 bases, there was a span of 14 bases. The germline V gene encodes CDR1 SGHRS and CDR2 YFSETQ. This chain's CDR3 is CASTRAGGETQYF. The DNA for the CDR3 is TGCGCCAGCACCCGGGCGGGTGGCGAGACCCAGTACTTC.

A note on this clonotype: Since a much larger clone is just one base distant, this may be a read error. The gene calls are TRBV18 and TRBJ2-4; 7 bases are a match to TRBD2. CDR3 length: 14 amino acids. Germline V gene lookup returns CDR1 KGHSH and CDR2 LQKENI. The CDR3 DNA follows: TGTGCCAGCTCACCAGGAAATAGCGGGCAAGAGCTGTTCTTC. This codes for CASSPGNSGQELFF. Combining the CDR3 with reference TRBV18 and TRBJ2-4 gives the whole variable domain NAGVMQNPRHLVRRRGQEARLRCSPMKGHSHVYWYRQLPEEGLKFMVYLQKENIIDESGMPKERFSAEFPKEGPSILRIQQVVRGDSAAYFCASSPGNSGQELFFGAGTRLSVL.

Ten or more counts support this clonotype. The chain links TRBV29-1 to TRBJ1-2, with D unresolved. CDR1 and CDR2 (germline): SQVTM, ANQGSEA. The germline V and J ends were trimmed by 6 bases and 8 bases, with 16 bases remaining between them. The CDR3 contains 12 residues. CDR3: CSVVTPRRGYTF. The CDR3 DNA sequence: TGCAGCGTCGTGACCCCTCGGAGGGGCTACACCTTC.